This record covers a single T cell receptor beta chain. This CDR3 is built from 14 residues. V gave up 4 bases and J gave up 6 bases; unmatched junction bases: 4. Per germline, CDR1 GTSNPN and CDR2 SVGIG (reference sequence). This entry is derived from a study of blood T cell repertoires in COVID-19. The overall study: Acute and convalescent COVID-19 samples came from the United States, Italy and Spain.

In the authors' workflow: Quantification of nucleated cells was approximated via reference gene primer amplification. Using immunoSEQ multiplex PCR, the repertoire was profiled, and TCRdb retains in-frame clones only, with some absent. D and trimming were read from the DNA, whereas the V and J calls and clone size are those reported in that table. Of 150,000 to 200,000 clones in the sample, more than 75% were seen once. This chain connects TRBV30 to TRBJ1-6; 9 positions match TRBD1. The sample taken for sequencing was peripheral blood. This clonotype was sampled from a human donor in a cohort sampled during active COVID-19. This CDR3 reads CAWIDRGGNSPLHF. CDR3 bases: TGTGCCTGGATCGACAGGGGGGGTAATTCACCCCTCCACTTT.